This entry concerns a single T cell receptor (beta chain). The specificity of this receptor is unknown. Base qualities are missing; no much larger clone stands one base away. The germline V gene supplies CDR1 SGHVS and CDR2 FNYEAQ. Germline trimming amounts to 1 base on V and 6 bases on J, with 16 as the count of junction bases outside the gene matches. The cysteine opens and the phenylalanine closes a CDR3 of 18 amino acids. The sequence is cut down to CDR3 DNA, 54 bases in frame from base 1. The data stem from a study of blood T cell repertoires in COVID-19 (dated by TCRdb to 2018 to 2021). Turning to the overall study: The collaborator samples originated in the United States, Italy and Spain and spanned the acute and convalescent phases of COVID-19. The material from the prospective study consisted of cDNA or gDNA derived from T cells, B-cell-depleted T cells, or PBMCs. Deeply sampled blood TCRbeta repertoires from subjects exposed to, actively infected with, or recovered from COVID-19 were included in the dataset. The repertoires were made available in a free public database intended to serve as a resource for research on the immune response to SARS-CoV-2. The samples were drawn from the first 160 participants of the ongoing ImmuneRACE study and from 1,200 or so subjects provided by 6 global collaborators. Sample metadata almost always included a de-identified subject ID, COVID-19 status, age in years and sex. HLA class I and class II types, where available, came from metadata supplied by the sample provider rather than from assay-based typing. What the authors observed across the whole study: The quantity of clinical and demographic metadata differed by source and by participant and was supplied without curation.

Whole blood was collected in K2EDTA tubes by collaborating institutions according to the institutions' own protocols. Collaborator samples were shipped for TCRbeta analysis as frozen whole blood, isolated PBMCs, or DNA extracted from either sample type. TCRbeta CDR3 regions were amplified from genomic DNA by means of the immunoSEQ Assay, a bias-controlled multiplex PCR. The original pipeline was this. Nucleated cell counts per sample were estimated from amplification of reference gene primers within the assay. Sequence reads were collapsed and filtered to measure the absolute abundance of every unique TCRbeta CDR3 rearrangement. For each sample, productive Simpson clonality was calculated as the square root of Simpson's diversity index over productive rearrangements. In its TCRdb copy, this immuneACCESS table keeps in-frame sequences only and misses some clones. Where compared with another copy, unresolved V genes explain less than half of these, and the others have no known cause. The V and J calls and clone size were taken over from that table, and D and trimming were inferred from the DNA. The sample table records some 150,000 clones; about 90% of these occur just once. 2.3% of the sample rests with the top ten.

The receptor was isolated from a human donor in a cohort sampled during active COVID-19. The sample was peripheral blood. This chain is built from TRBV7-6 and TRBJ2-7; TRBD2 lines up with 9 middle nucleotides. The base sequence is TGTGCCAGCAGCTTAGAGTCGGCTTTTGCGGGAGGGCTTGGCGAGCAGTACTTC. The translation is CASSLESAFAGGLGEQYF. The entire variable domain, with the stretches around the CDR3 drawn from the reference TRBV7-6 and TRBJ2-7 proteins, is GAGVSQSPRYKVTKRGQDVALRCDPISGHVSLYWYRQALGQGPEFLTYFNYEAQQDKSGLPNDRFSAERPEGSISTLTIQRTEQRDSAMYRCASSLESAFAGGLGEQYFGPGTRLTVT.